These T cell receptor beta chains were read from a single sample in a study of naive and memory T cell subsets. One entry per CDR3 protein, called by TCRdb with MiXCR from the UMI-ligation and nested PCR reads. The sample shows some 82,000 distinct CDR3 sequences, 11% of them seen only once. Sequences were obtained from naive CD4+ T cells from blood. The source of these receptors is a human donor in good health. Both conserved end residues are part of each CDR3.

V gene: TRBV12-3/TRBV12-4; J gene: TRBJ1-1; CDR3 protein: CASRQTANTEAFF
V gene: TRBV2; J gene: TRBJ2-7; CDR3 protein: CASSVTGPKNEEQYF
V gene: TRBV10-3; J gene: TRBJ2-7; CDR3 protein: CAISERAYEQYF
V gene: TRBV3-1; J gene: TRBJ2-2; CDR3 protein: CASSRRNPGELFF
V gene: TRBV2; J gene: TRBJ2-2; CDR3 protein: CASRGDGVGELFF
V gene: TRBV12-3/TRBV12-4; J gene: TRBJ2-7; CDR3 protein: CASSSTGQGTEQYF
V gene: TRBV2; J gene: TRBJ1-5; CDR3 protein: CASSGQGAYSNQPQHF
V gene: TRBV20-1; J gene: TRBJ2-7; CDR3 protein: CSAPSSGRSYEQYF
V gene: TRBV18; J gene: TRBJ1-3; CDR3 protein: CASSSEDGTARNTIYF
V gene: TRBV7-9; J gene: TRBJ2-3; CDR3 protein: CASSFGDREGTQYF
V gene: TRBV19; J gene: TRBJ2-5; CDR3 protein: CASSTLVRETQYF
V gene: TRBV7-2; J gene: TRBJ2-5; CDR3 protein: CASSPQLHQETQYF
V gene: TRBV29-1; J gene: TRBJ1-1; CDR3 protein: CSAARNTEAFF
V gene: TRBV12-3/TRBV12-4; J gene: TRBJ1-5; CDR3 protein: CASSLAGTGNQPQHF
V gene: TRBV29-1; J gene: TRBJ1-5; CDR3 protein: CSVSLGNQPQHF